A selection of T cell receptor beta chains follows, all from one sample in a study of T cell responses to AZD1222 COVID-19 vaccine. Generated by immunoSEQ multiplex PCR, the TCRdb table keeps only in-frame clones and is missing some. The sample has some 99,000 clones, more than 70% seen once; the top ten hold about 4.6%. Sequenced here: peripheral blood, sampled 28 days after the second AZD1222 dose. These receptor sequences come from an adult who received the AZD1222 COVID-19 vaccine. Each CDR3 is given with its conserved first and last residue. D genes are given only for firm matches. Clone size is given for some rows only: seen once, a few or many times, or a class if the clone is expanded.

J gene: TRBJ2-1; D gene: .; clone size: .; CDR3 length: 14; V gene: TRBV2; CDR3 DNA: TGTGCCAGCACCCAGACTAGCTCCTACAATGAGCAGTTCTTC; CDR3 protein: CASTQTSSYNEQFF
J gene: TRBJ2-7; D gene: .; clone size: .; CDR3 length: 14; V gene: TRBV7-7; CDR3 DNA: TGTGCCAGCAGTCCGTCGACAGTAGTCTACGAGCAGTACTTC; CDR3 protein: CASSPSTVVYEQYF
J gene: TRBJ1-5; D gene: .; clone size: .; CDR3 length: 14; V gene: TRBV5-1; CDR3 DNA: TGCGCCAGCAGCCAGGCAGGGGAAGGTCAGCCCCAGCATTTT; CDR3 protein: CASSQAGEGQPQHF
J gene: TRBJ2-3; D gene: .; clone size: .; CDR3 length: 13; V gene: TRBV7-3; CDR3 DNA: TGTGCCAGCAGCCAAGGCGACCGTAATACGCAGTATTTT; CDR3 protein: CASSQGDRNTQYF
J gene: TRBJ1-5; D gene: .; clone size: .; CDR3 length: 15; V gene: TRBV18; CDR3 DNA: TGTGCCAGCTCACTGGGGCAGGCTAGCAATCAGCCCCAGCATTTT; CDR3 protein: CASSLGQASNQPQHF
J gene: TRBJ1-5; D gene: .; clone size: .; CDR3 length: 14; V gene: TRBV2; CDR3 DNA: TGTGCCAGCAGGATGACAAATCCGAATCAGCCCCAGCATTTT; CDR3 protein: CASRMTNPNQPQHF
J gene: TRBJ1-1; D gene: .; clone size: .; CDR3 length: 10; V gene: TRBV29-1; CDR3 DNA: TGCAGCGTTTCGGTTACTGAAGCTTTCTTT; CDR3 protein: CSVSVTEAFF
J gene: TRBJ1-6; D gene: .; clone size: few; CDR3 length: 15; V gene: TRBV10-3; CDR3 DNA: TGTGCCATCAGTCGGAGGGAGCCCTATAATTCACCCCTCCACTTT; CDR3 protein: CAISRREPYNSPLHF
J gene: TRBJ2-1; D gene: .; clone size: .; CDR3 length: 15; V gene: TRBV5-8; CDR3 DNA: TGTGCCAGCAGCTTGGCCCTACTATGGGGTCATGAGCAGTTCTTC; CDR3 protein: CASSLALLWGHEQFF
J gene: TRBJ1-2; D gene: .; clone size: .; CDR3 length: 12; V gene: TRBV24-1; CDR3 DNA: TGTGCCACCGAAGAGACCCCATATGGCTACACCTTC; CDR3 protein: CATEETPYGYTF
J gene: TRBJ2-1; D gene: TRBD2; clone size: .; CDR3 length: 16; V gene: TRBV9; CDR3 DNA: TGTGCCAGCAGCTCCCGTCCCGGGACTAGCTACAATGAGCAGTTCTTC; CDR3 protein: CASSSRPGTSYNEQFF
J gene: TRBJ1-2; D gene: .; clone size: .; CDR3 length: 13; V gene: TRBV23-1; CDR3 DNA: TGCGCCAGCAGTCAATCCGCGGAGGAAGGCTACACCTTC; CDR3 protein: CASSQSAEEGYTF
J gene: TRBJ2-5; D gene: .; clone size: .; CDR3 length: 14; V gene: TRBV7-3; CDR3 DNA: TGTGCCAGCAGCTCCAGGCAGGGAGAGGAGACCCAGTACTTC; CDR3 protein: CASSSRQGEETQYF
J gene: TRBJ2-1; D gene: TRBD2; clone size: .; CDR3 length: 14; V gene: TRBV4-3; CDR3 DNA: TGCGCCAGCAGCCTCGGGAGGGCCTACAATGAGCAGTTCTTC; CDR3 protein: CASSLGRAYNEQFF
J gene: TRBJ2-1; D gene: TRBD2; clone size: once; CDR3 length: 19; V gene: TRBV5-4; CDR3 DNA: TGTGCCAGCAGCCTATCCACCACTAGCGGGGGGGCGTCCTACAATGAGCAGTTCTTC; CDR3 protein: CASSLSTTSGGASYNEQFF
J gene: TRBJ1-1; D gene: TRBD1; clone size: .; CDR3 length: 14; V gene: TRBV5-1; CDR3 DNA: TGCGCCAGCAGCAACGGACAGGTGGGCACTGAAGCTTTCTTT; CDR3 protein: CASSNGQVGTEAFF
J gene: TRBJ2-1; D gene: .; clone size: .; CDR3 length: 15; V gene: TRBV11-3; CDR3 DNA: TGTGCCAGCAGCCCAGGGGGGGCCACTTACAATGAGCAGTTCTTC; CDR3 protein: CASSPGGATYNEQFF
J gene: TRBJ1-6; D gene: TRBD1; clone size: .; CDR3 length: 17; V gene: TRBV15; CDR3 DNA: TGTGCCACCAGCAGGAAACAGGGGACAGATTATAATTCACCCCTCCACTTT; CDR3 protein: CATSRKQGTDYNSPLHF
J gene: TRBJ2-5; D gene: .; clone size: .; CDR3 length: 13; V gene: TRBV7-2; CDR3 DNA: TGTGCCAGCAGCCCGCCGCCCCTCGAGACCCAGTACTTC; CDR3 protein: CASSPPPLETQYF
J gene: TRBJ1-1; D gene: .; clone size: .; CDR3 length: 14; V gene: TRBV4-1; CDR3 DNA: TGCGCCAGCAGCCCAACGGCGAGTAACACTGAAGCTTTCTTT; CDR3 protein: CASSPTASNTEAFF
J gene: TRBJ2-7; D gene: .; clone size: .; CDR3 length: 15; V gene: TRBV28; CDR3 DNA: TGTGCCAGCAGTTCCCCCAGGGGACTCTCCTACGAGCAGTACTTC; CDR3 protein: CASSSPRGLSYEQYF
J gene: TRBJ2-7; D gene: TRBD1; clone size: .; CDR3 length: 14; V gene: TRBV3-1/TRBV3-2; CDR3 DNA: TGTGCCAGCAGCAGCGGACAGGGGGTGGGGGAGCAGTACTTC; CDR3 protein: CASSSGQGVGEQYF
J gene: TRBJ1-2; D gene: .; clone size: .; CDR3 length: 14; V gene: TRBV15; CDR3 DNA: TGTGCCACCAGCCACGGGGCAGGGAGTAGCGGCTACACCTTC; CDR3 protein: CATSHGAGSSGYTF
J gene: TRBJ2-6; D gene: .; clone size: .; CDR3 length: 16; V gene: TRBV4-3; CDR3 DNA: TGCGCCAGCAGCCCGGACATTAGCTCTGGGGCCAACGTCCTGACTTTC; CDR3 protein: CASSPDISSGANVLTF
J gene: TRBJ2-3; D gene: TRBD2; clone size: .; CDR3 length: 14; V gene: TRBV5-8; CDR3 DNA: TGTGCCAGCAACCCGGGACTAGCTGATGATACGCAGTATTTT; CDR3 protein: CASNPGLADDTQYF
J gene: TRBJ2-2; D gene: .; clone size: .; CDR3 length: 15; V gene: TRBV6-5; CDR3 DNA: TGTGCCAGCACCACAATGGGCTCTAACACCGGGGAGCTGTTTTTT; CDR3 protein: CASTTMGSNTGELFF
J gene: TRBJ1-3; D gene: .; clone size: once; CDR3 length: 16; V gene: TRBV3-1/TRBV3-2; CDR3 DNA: TGTGCCAGCAGCCAAGGGGGCTCGAGCTCTGGAAACACCATATATTTT; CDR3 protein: CASSQGGSSSGNTIYF
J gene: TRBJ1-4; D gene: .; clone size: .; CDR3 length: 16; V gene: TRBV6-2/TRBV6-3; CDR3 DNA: TGTGCCAGCAGCCTGGCCTACTTCGACCCGGGTGAAAAACTGTTTTTT; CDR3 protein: CASSLAYFDPGEKLFF
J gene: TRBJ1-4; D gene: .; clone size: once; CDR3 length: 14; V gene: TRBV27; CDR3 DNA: TGTGCCAGCAGTTTAGGACAGAGTAATGAAAAACTGTTTTTT; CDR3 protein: CASSLGQSNEKLFF
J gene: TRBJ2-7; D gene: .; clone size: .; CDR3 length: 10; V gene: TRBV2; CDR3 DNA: TGTGCCAGCGGGGGGTACGAGCAGTACTTC; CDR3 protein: CASGGYEQYF
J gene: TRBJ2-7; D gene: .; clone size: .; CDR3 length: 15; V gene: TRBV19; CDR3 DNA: TGTGCCAGTAGTCCCGTGGGTAGCGTAACCTACGAGCAGTACTTC; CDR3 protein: CASSPVGSVTYEQYF
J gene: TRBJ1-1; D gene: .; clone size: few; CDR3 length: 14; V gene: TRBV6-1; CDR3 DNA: TGTGCCAGCAGTGAAGGGGACACAAACACTGAAGCTTTCTTT; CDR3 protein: CASSEGDTNTEAFF
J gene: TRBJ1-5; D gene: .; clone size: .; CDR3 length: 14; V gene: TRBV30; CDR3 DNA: TGTGCCTGGACCGGGACCCCCGGCAATCAGCCCCAGCATTTT; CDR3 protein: CAWTGTPGNQPQHF
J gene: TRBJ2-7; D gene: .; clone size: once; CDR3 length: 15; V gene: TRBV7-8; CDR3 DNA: TGTGCCAGCAGCTTAGAATATGGGAGCTCCTACGAGCAGTACTTC; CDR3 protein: CASSLEYGSSYEQYF
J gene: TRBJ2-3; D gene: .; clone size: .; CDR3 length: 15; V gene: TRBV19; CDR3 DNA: TGTGCCAGTAGTATAGTTGGCGGAGAAACAGATACGCAGTATTTT; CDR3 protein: CASSIVGGETDTQYF
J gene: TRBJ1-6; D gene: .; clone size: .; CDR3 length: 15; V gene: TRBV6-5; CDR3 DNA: TGTGCCAGCAGTTACGGGGGGACTGCTAGCTCACCCCTCCACTTT; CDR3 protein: CASSYGGTASSPLHF
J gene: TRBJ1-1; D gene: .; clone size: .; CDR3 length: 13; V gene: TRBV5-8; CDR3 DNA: TGTGCCAGCAGCTTGGCCTCAGGGAGTGAAGCTTTCTTT; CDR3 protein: CASSLASGSEAFF
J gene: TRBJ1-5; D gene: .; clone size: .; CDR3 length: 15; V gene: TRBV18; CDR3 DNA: TGTGCCAGCTCACCCAATCCGGGAGGCAATCAGCCCCAGCATTTT; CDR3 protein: CASSPNPGGNQPQHF
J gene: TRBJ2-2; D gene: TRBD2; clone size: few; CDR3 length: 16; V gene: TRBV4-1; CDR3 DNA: TGCGCCAGCAGTCGGAGCGGGGGGGCTGACACCGGGGAGCTGTTTTTT; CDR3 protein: CASSRSGGADTGELFF
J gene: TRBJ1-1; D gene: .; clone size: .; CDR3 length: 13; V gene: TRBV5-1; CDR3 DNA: TGCGCCAGCAGCTGGGCAGAAGACACTGAAGCTTTCTTT; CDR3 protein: CASSWAEDTEAFF
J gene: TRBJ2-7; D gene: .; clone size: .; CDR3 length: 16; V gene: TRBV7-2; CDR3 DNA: TGTGCCAGCAGCTTAGCGCGTACGGCGGGAAGCTACGAGCAGTACTTC; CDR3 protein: CASSLARTAGSYEQYF
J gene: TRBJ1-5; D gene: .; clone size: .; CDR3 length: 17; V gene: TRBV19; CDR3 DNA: TGTGCCAGTAGTATGAATCTGGTCCTCTATAGCAATCAGCCCCAGCATTTT; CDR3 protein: CASSMNLVLYSNQPQHF
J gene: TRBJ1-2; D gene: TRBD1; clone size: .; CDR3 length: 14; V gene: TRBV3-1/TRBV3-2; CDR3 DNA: TGTGCCAGCAGACGCGGACAGGGGACATCATTTGGCACCTTC; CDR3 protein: CASRRGQGTSFGTF
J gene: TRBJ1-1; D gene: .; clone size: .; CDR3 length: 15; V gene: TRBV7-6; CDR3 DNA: TGTGCCAGCACCTCCTACGCGAACCTGAACACTGAAGCTTTCTTT; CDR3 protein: CASTSYANLNTEAFF
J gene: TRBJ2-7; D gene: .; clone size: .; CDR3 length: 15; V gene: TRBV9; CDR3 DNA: TGTGCCAGCAGCCCTCAAGGGGGGGCAGGCTACGAGCAGTACTTC; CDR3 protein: CASSPQGGAGYEQYF
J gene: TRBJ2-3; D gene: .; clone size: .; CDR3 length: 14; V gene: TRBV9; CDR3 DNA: TGTGCCAGCAGCGTAGTAGGCCCCACAGATACGCAGTATTTT; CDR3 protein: CASSVVGPTDTQYF
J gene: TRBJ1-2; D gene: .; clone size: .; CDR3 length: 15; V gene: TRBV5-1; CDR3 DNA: TGCGCCAGCAGGACGCTGATAGAGGCTAACTATGGCTACACCTTC; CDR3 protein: CASRTLIEANYGYTF
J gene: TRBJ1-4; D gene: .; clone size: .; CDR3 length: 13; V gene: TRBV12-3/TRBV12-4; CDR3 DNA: TGTGCCAGCAGAGCTGCAACTAATGAAAAACTGTTTTTT; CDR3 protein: CASRAATNEKLFF
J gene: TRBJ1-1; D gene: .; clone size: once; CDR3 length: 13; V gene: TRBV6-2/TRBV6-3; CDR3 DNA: TGTGCCAGCAGTTACGGCCAGGGGTCTGAAGCTTTCTTT; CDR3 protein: CASSYGQGSEAFF
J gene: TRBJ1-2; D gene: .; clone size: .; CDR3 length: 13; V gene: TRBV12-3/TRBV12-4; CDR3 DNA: TGTGCCAGCAGTTTACCCTCTTACTATGGCTACACCTTC; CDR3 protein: CASSLPSYYGYTF